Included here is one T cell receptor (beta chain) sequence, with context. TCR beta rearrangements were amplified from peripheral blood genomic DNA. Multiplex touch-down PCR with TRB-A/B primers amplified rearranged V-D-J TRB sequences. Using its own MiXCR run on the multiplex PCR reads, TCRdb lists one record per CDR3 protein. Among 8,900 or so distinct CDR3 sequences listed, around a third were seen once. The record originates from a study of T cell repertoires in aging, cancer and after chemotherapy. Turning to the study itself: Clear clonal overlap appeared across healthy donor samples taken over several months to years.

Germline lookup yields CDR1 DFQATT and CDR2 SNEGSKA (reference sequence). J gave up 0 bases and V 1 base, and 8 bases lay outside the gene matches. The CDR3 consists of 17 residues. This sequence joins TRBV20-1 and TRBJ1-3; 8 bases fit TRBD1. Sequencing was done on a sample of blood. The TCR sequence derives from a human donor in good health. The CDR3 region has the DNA TGCAGTGCTAGAGCAGGGACAGGACCGCGCTCTGGAAACACCATATATTTT. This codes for CSARAGTGPRSGNTIYF.